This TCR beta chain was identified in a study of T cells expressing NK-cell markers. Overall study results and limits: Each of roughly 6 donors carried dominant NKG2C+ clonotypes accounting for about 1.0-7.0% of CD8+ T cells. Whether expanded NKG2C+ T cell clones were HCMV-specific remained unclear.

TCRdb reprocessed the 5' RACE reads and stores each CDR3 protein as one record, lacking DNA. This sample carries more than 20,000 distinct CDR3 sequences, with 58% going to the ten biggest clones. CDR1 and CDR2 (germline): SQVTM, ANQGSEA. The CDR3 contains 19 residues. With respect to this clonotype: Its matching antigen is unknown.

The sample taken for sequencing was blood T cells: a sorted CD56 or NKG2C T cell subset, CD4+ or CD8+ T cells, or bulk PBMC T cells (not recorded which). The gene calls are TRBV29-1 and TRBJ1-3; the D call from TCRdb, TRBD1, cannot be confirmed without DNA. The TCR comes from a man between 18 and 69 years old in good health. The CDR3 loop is CSVAPVAPGQKGPGNTIYF.